The clone carrying this TCR beta chain was observed at least ten times. Its antigen is undetermined. This sample was included in a study of regulatory T cells in long-lasting Graves disease. Construction of the TCR beta libraries employed iRepertoire HTBI primers in conjunction with Arm-PCR of CDR3 regions. MiXCR, run by TCRdb on the multiplex PCR reads, gives a single entry per CDR3 protein. This table holds 600,000 to 650,000 distinct CDR3 sequences, 16% found once. General study results and limits: A greater number of public clonotypes (fewer than 3,000) was shared by persistent patients than by new patients (just over 950).

Time point defined: newly diagnosed GD, antithyroid drugs for less than 3 months. There was RNA extracted from PBMCs, and the TCR library was made from it. V was shortened by 8 bases and J by 7 bases, with 11 bases between the two germline ends. CDR1 is MDHEN and CDR2 is SYDVKM in the germline V gene. There are 11 residues in the CDR3. The same data also went into a second study, on T cells in Graves' hyperthyroidism and ophthalmopathy. That report notes: Patients showing uncontrolled infection, other autoimmune disease, pregnancy or lactation were ineligible. Each diagnosis drew on symptoms, thyroxine, TRAb, thyroid ultrasound and orbital computed tomography findings. HTBI primers were employed in a first-round RT-PCR of the TCR CDR3.

Sequenced here: peripheral blood mononuclear cells (PBMCs), sampled at new diagnosis, from a patient treated with antithyroid drugs. This TCR was recovered from a young woman with Graves disease. J is TRBJ2-5 and V is TRBV28; no clear D. CDR3 nucleotides: TGTGCCAGCCAATTGGGCGGGACCCAGTACTTC. Its protein is CASQLGGTQYF.